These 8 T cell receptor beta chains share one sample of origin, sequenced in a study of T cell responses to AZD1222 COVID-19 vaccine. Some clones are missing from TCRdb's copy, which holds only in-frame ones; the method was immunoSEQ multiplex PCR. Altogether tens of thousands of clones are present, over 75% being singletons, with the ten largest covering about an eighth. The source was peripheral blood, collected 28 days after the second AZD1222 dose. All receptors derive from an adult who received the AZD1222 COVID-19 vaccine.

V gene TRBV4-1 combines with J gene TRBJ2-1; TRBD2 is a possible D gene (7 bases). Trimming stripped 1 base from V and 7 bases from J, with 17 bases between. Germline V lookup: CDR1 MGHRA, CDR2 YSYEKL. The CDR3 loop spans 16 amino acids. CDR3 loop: CASSQGAGGLKNEQFF. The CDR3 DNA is TGCGCCAGCAGCCAAGGGGCCGGGGGGCTTAAGAATGAGCAGTTCTTC.

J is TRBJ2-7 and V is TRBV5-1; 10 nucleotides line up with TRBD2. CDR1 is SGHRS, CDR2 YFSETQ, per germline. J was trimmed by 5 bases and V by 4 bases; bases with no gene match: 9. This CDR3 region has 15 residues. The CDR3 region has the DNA TGCGCCAGCAGCACCCCGGGACTAGCGCGCAACGAGCAGTACTTC. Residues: CASSTPGLARNEQYF.

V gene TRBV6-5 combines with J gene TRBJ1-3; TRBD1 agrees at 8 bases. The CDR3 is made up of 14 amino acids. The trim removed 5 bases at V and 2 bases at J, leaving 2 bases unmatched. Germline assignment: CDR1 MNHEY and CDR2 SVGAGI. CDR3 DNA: TGTGCCAGCAGTAGGACAGGGACTGGAAACACCATATATTTT. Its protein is CASSRTGTGNTIYF.

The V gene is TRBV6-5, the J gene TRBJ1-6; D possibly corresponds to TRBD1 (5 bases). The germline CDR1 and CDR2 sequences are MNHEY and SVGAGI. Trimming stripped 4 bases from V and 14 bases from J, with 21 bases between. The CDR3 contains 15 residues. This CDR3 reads CASSLAPDRGLTLHF. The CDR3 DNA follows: TGTGCCAGCAGTTTGGCCCCCGACAGAGGGTTAACCCTCCACTTT.

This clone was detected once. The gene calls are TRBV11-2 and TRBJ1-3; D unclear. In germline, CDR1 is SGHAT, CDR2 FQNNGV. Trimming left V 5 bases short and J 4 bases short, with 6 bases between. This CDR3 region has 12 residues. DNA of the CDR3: TGTGCCAGCAGCCCGACAGGAAACACCATATATTTT. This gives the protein CASSPTGNTIYF.

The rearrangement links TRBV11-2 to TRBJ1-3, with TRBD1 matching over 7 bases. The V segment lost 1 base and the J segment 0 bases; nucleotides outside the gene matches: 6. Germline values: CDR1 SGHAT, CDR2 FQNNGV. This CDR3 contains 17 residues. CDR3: CASSLGGGTASGNTIYF. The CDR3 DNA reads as TGTGCCAGCAGCTTAGGGGGCGGGACAGCCTCTGGAAACACCATATATTTT. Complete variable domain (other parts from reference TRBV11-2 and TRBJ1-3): EAGVAQSPRYKIIEKRQSVAFWCNPISGHATLYWYQQILGQGPKLLIQFQNNGVVDDSQLPKDRFSAERLKGVDSTLKIQPAKLEDSAVYLCASSLGGGTASGNTIYFGEGSWLTVV.

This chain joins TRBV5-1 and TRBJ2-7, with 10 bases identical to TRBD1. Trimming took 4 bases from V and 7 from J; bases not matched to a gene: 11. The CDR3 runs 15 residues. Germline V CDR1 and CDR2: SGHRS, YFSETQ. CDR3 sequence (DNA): TGCGCCAGCAGCAGGGGACAGGGGCCCTCTCGGGAGCAGTACTTC. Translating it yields CASSRGQGPSREQYF.

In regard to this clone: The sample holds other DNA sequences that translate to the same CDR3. The DNA of the CDR3 is TGTGCCAGCAGTTACGAGCGGGGCTCCTACAATGAGCAGTTCTTC. It translates to CASSYERGSYNEQFF. V is TRBV6-6 and J is TRBJ2-1, with 7 bases lining up with TRBD2. Trimming removed 2 bases from V and 0 bases from J; junction bases left unmatched: 1. The CDR3 runs to 15 residues. The V gene's germline CDR1 is MNHNY and CDR2 SVGAGI (reference sequence).